This T cell receptor beta chain originates from a study of blood T cell repertoires in COVID-19. In the original processing: Amplification from reference gene primers served as the basis for estimated nucleated cell counts. The assay was immunoSEQ multiplex PCR, and TCRdb's table has in-frame clones only and misses some. V, J and clone size were drawn from that table, and D and trimming were deduced from the DNA. The sample holds around 400,000 clones, more than 70% seen once. One Seattle source followed patients from active infection through their disease course. Trimming shortened V by 10 bases and J by 0 bases, and 12 bases separated the two germline ends. This CDR3 has 14 residues. The germline CDR1 and CDR2 sequences are MGHDK and SYGVNS.

The chain combines TRBV25-1 with TRBJ2-2, with a possible D match to TRBD1 (5 bases). The sample taken for sequencing was peripheral blood. The sequence was collected from a woman in her twenties or thirties with COVID-19, enrolled during active disease. CDR3 loop: CATKGVANTGELFF. For the CDR3, the DNA is TGTGCCACCAAAGGGGTCGCGAACACCGGGGAGCTGTTTTTT.